The entry below gives a single T cell receptor (beta chain) sequence along with its context. The antigen is not known. Amplification of TCR beta used genomic DNA extracted from peripheral blood. The record originates from a study of T cell repertoires in aging, cancer and after chemotherapy. As for the study in general: Clear clonal overlap appeared across healthy donor samples taken over several months to years. The whole study produced a dataset of approximately 10 million TCR reads. Notes on the study in general: Compared with age-matched healthy donors, untreated hematological or solid cancer patients showed higher blood TCR clonality.

TRB rearrangements spanning V, D and J were amplified using mixed TRB-A/B primers. TCRdb re-analysed the multiplex PCR reads in MiXCR, keeping a single row per CDR3 protein. The data contain thousands of distinct CDR3 sequences, roughly 24% of them singletons. V gave up 4 bases and J gave up 6 bases; unmatched junction bases: 13. The CDR3 consists of 16 residues. Germline V lookup: CDR1 MNHNS, CDR2 SASEGT. The chain employs TRBV6-1 and TRBJ2-3; 7 bases line up with TRBD2. The clonotype was recovered from a human donor in good health. The sequencing sample was made of blood. CDR3 DNA: TGTGCCAGCAGTGGAGACTACGGCGGGAGTGCGGATACGCAGTATTTT. This translates into CASSGDYGGSADTQYF.